These 20 T cell receptor beta chains originate from one sample sequenced in a study of T cell responses to AZD1222 COVID-19 vaccine (dated by TCRdb to the early 2020s). Explained via the paper, the time point label denotes: baseline before first vaccination. The protocol used for the library was the immunoSEQ multiplex PCR assay. The table comes from immuneACCESS by way of TCRdb, which keeps in-frame sequences with V and J called. Part of the clones is missing from these tables; in studies checked, under half for an unresolved V gene and the rest for unknown reasons. The sample table holds roughly 120,000 clones, of which roughly 84% were seen once. Jointly, the top ten make up about 1.2% of the sample. Material: peripheral blood, obtained on day 0 of AZD1222 vaccination. Source of these receptors: an adult in good health.

As concerns this clone: Other DNA variants within this sample encode the same CDR3. The chain carries TRBV19 and TRBJ1-1; no clear D gene. V dropped 5 bases and J dropped 1 base, with 8 bases sitting between them. The germline V gene encodes CDR1 LNHDA and CDR2 SQIVND (reference sequence). CDR3 length equals 13 residues. The CDR3 protein is CASSLSRNTEAFF. The CDR3 bases are TGTGCCAGTAGTTTAAGTAGGAACACTGAAGCTTTCTTT.

The rearrangement uses TRBV10-3 and TRBJ2-1, with 9 bases fitting TRBD2. From germline, CDR1 is ENHRY and CDR2 SYGVKD. V was clipped by 7 bases and J by 7 bases; unmatched bases: 14. This CDR3 spans 16 amino acids. In nucleotides, the CDR3 is TGTGCCATCAATCCCGGAGGGGGACTAGCCAGGAATGAGCAGTTCTTC. Its translation is CAINPGGGLARNEQFF.

The chain combines TRBV2 with TRBJ1-2; D unclear. V lost 3 bases and J 2 bases, leaving 13 bases between the germline ends. CDR1 SNHLY and CDR2 FYNNEI come from the germline V gene. CDR3 length: 15 amino acids. CDR3 sequence: CASSDHPQSNYGYTF. In nucleotides, the CDR3 is TGTGCCAGCAGTGATCACCCACAGAGCAACTATGGCTACACCTTC.

The genes are TRBV24-1 and TRBJ2-2, with D unclear. V was cut by 5 bases and J by 5 bases, with 14 bases left in between. The germline V gene has CDR1 KGHDR and CDR2 SFDVKD. The CDR3 sequence is 15 residues long. The CDR3 DNA reads TGTGCCACCAGTGCACTCCTCAACGGGACCGGGGAGCTGTTTTTT. This translates into CATSALLNGTGELFF.

The chain combines TRBV6-1 with TRBJ1-5, with unresolved D. Trimming removed 2 bases at V and 0 bases at J, with 17 bases between. The CDR3 is 18 residues long. Per the germline V gene, CDR1 is MNHNS and CDR2 is SASEGT. The CDR3 DNA reads TGTGCCAGCAGTGAATTGGAGTGGGCCCCATATAGCAATCAGCCCCAGCATTTT. This codes for CASSELEWAPYSNQPQHF.

J is TRBJ2-7 and V is TRBV7-9; tentative D call: TRBD1 (6 bases). The V and J ends lost 4 bases and 4 bases respectively, with 11 bases between them. Germline values: CDR1 SEHNR, CDR2 FQNEAQ (reference sequence). The CDR3 covers 13 residues. The CDR3 region has the DNA TGTGCCAGCAGCTGGGGACAATTGTACGAGCAGTACTTC. Amino acids: CASSWGQLYEQYF.

This clone was seen a single time. This sequence joins TRBV4-1 and TRBJ1-5; 10 bases match TRBD1. The germline V gene has CDR1 MGHRA and CDR2 YSYEKL. J gave up 11 bases and V 1 base, and 8 bases lay outside the gene matches. CDR3 size: 15 residues. CDR3 residues: CASSQVGTGDRAQHF. CDR3 nucleotides: TGCGCCAGCAGCCAAGTAGGGACAGGGGATCGGGCCCAGCATTTT.

This rearrangement joins TRBV3-1 (or the pseudogene TRBV3-2) to TRBJ2-3; the D call may be TRBD1 or TRBD2 (5 bases each). V was clipped by 4 bases and J by 14 bases, with 16 bases between them. This CDR3 has 12 residues. Germline loops: CDR1 LGHDT, CDR2 YNNKEL (reference sequence). CDR3 nucleotides: TGTGCCAGCAGCCGGGGACGCCAGACCCCGTATTTT. Translating gives CASSRGRQTPYF.

Only one count was recorded for this clone. The V and J genes are TRBV6-2 or TRBV6-3 and TRBJ2-7; D is uncertain. The length of the CDR3 is 12 residues. Germline-derived CDR1 and CDR2 are MNHEY and SVGEGT. V shed 5 bases and J shed 4 bases, with 9 bases lying between them. In DNA, the CDR3 is TGTGCCAGCAGTCAGGAAGGATACGAGCAGTACTTC. The encoded protein is CASSQEGYEQYF.

This chain's CDR3 is CAWSRTANTEAFF. CDR3 DNA sequence: TGTGCCTGGAGCAGGACAGCTAACACTGAAGCTTTCTTT. The chain has TRBV30 and TRBJ1-1; TRBD1 is a possible D gene (6 bases). The CDR3 totals 13 residues. Germline V CDR1 and CDR2: GTSNPN, SVGIG (reference sequence). Trimming removed 3 bases from V and 2 bases from J, with 10 bases in between. The variable domain in full, with the rest retrieved from reference TRBV30 and TRBJ1-1, is SQTIHQWPATLVQPVGSPLSLECTVEGTSNPNLYWYRQAAGRGLQLLFYSVGIGQISSEVPQNLSASRPQDRQFILSSKKLLLSDSGFYLCAWSRTANTEAFFGQGTRLTVV.

The chain's CDR3 is CASSFFPGQGHTGELFF. The CDR3, as DNA: TGTGCCAGCAGCTTCTTCCCCGGACAGGGGCACACCGGGGAGCTGTTTTTT. The chain combines TRBV7-2 with TRBJ2-2, with TRBD1 matching 9 bases. Germline CDR1 SGHTA, CDR2 FQGNSA. V trimming: 3 bases; J trimming: 3 bases; junction bases outside the gene matches: 8. This CDR3 spans 17 amino acids.

There are a few counts of this clone. V and J are TRBV10-2 and TRBJ1-1; 9 bases fit TRBD1. Germline CDR1 WSHSY, CDR2 SAAADI. Trimming removed 9 bases from V and 1 base from J; junction bases left unmatched: 3. The CDR3 consists of 13 residues. The CDR3 protein is CARAGQGNTEAFF. DNA for the CDR3: TGCGCCAGAGCGGGACAGGGGAACACTGAAGCTTTCTTT.

The V call is TRBV6-2 or TRBV6-3, the J call TRBJ2-7; 8 bases map to TRBD1. Per germline, CDR1 MNHEY and CDR2 SVGEGT. The CDR3 extends over 16 amino acids. V gave up 2 bases and J gave up 0 bases; unmatched junction bases: 6. This CDR3 reads CASSYLLTGGSYEQYF. As DNA, the CDR3 is TGTGCCAGCAGTTACCTTCTCACAGGGGGCTCCTACGAGCAGTACTTC.

This clone was seen a handful of times. J is TRBJ1-1 and V is TRBV3-1 (or the pseudogene TRBV3-2), with D unclear. This CDR3 is 13 amino acids long. Per the germline V gene, CDR1 is LGHDT and CDR2 is YNNKEL (reference sequence). The V end was cut by 4 bases, the J end by 1 base, with 7 bases between. CDR3 coding DNA: TGTGCCAGCAGCCCGGATTCGAACACTGAAGCTTTCTTT. Its translation is CASSPDSNTEAFF.

This clone was observed once. V gene TRBV7-7 combines with J gene TRBJ2-2; D possibly corresponds to TRBD1 (6 bases). The V end was cut by 5 bases, the J end by 1 base, with 14 bases between. CDR3 length: 16 amino acids. CDR1 and CDR2 from the germline V gene are SSHAT and FNYEAQ (reference sequence). CDR3 DNA: TGTGCCAGCAGCCCAAATCCGGGACAGAACACCGGGGAGCTGTTTTTT. This sequence encodes CASSPNPGQNTGELFF.

This clone was counted a single time. CDR3 sequence: CASSLGGLYEQYF. Written as DNA, the CDR3 is TGTGCCAGCAGCTTGGGAGGCCTCTACGAGCAGTACTTC. This rearrangement joins TRBV5-8 to TRBJ2-7, with D unresolved. CDR1 is SGHTS and CDR2 is YDEGEE in the germline V gene. The CDR3 extends over 13 amino acids. The germline V and J ends were trimmed by 0 bases and 3 bases, with 7 bases remaining between them.

The rearrangement uses TRBV18 and TRBJ1-2; D not certain. Trimming took off 3 bases at V and 8 bases at J, with 16 bases between the two ends. The CDR3 is 14 amino acids. Germline V gene data show CDR1 as KGHSH and CDR2 as LQKENI. The CDR3 sequence is CASSPTNGEQGYTF. The CDR3 DNA reads as TGTGCCAGCTCACCGACAAATGGTGAGCAGGGCTACACCTTC.

This rearrangement joins TRBV3-1 (or the pseudogene TRBV3-2) to TRBJ2-2, with unresolved D. V lost 4 bases and J 2 bases, leaving 8 bases between the germline ends. There are 14 residues in the CDR3. From germline, CDR1 is LGHDT and CDR2 YNNKEL (reference sequence). CDR3 nucleotide sequence: TGTGCCAGCAGCCCCCTAGGAAACACCGGGGAGCTGTTTTTT. It encodes CASSPLGNTGELFF.

Notes on this clone: Other DNA sequences from this sample encode an identical CDR3 as well. This chain links TRBV5-1 with TRBJ2-5; D is possibly TRBD2 (5 bases). Trimming took off 0 bases at V and 1 base at J, with 7 bases between the two ends. This CDR3 spans 14 amino acids. The germline CDR1 and CDR2 sequences are SGHRS and YFSETQ. CDR3 nucleotide sequence: TGCGCCAGCAGCTTGGGACGGGGCCAAGAGACCCAGTACTTC. Translation gives CASSLGRGQETQYF.

This clone has a single count. The chain carries TRBV10-3 and TRBJ2-7; 9 bases match TRBD2. CDR3 size: 14 residues. The germline V gene encodes CDR1 ENHRY and CDR2 SYGVKD. V lost 6 bases and J lost 4; bases outside the gene matches: 7. The CDR3 DNA sequence: TGTGCCATCAGGACCGGGACTAGCATGTACGAGCAGTACTTC. Translating gives CAIRTGTSMYEQYF.